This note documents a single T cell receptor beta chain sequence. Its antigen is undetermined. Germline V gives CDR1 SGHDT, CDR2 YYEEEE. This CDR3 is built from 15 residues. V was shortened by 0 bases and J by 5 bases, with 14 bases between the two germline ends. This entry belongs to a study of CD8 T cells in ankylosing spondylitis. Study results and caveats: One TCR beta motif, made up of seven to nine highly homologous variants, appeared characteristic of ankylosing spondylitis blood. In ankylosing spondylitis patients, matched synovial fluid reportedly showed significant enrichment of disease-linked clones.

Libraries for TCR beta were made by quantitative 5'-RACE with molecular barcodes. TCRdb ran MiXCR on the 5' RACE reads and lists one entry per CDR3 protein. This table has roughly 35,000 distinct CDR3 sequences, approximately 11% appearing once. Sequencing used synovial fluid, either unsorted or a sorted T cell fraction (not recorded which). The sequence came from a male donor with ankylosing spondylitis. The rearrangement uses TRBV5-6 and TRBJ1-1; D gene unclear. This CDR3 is CASSLAKLVGTEAFF. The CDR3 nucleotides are TGTGCCAGCAGCTTGGCCAAGCTCGTGGGGACTGAAGCTTTCTTT.